These 32 T cell receptor beta chains share one sample of origin, sequenced in a study of cytomegalovirus exposure and HLA in healthy donors. PCR involved 60 Vbeta and 13 Jbeta primers. Clones were sequenced by immunoSEQ multiplex PCR, and TCRdb holds only the in-frame ones, with some missing. The profile covers some 150,000 clones, with almost 80% appearing a single time and over 0.6% taken by the ten largest. Sequenced: PBMCs. The receptors shown here come from a male donor in good health and CMV-seronegative.

CDR3 loop: CASSRDFPEAFF. In nucleotides, the CDR3 is TGTGCCAGCAGCCGAGACTTCCCTGAAGCTTTCTTT. The rearrangement links TRBV7-9 to TRBJ1-1; the D is unclear. V lost 5 bases, J lost 6 bases, and 10 bases lay in between. This CDR3 comprises 12 residues. Germline V lookup: CDR1 SEHNR, CDR2 FQNEAQ (reference sequence).

V usage is TRBV6-1 and J usage is TRBJ2-7, with D perhaps TRBD1 (6 bases). V shed 5 bases and J shed 4 bases, with 12 bases lying between them. The CDR3 runs 13 residues. CDR1 is MNHNS and CDR2 is SASEGT in the germline V gene. This CDR3 reads CASSSTGLYEQYF. CDR3 nucleotides: TGTGCCAGCAGTTCTACAGGGTTGTACGAGCAGTACTTC.

This clone appeared a single time. The rearrangement uses TRBV6-1 and TRBJ2-2; TRBD2 agrees at 8 bases. The germline gives CDR1 MNHNS, CDR2 SASEGT. The V and J ends lost 4 bases and 5 bases, in that order; junction bases with no gene match: 9. The CDR3 is made up of 16 amino acids. The CDR3 loop reads CASSAPGTRMTGELFF. CDR3 DNA: TGTGCCAGCAGTGCCCCCGGGACTAGGATGACCGGGGAGCTGTTTTTT.

The table lists this clone with a few counts. The genes are TRBV5-4 and TRBJ2-1, with 9 positions matching TRBD2. The germline CDR1 and CDR2 sequences are SGHNT and YYREEE (reference sequence). The CDR3 has 17 residues. Trimming took 4 bases from V and 3 from J; bases not matched to a gene: 11. CDR3 residues: CASSRGGSGGIYNEQFF. For the CDR3, the DNA is TGTGCCAGCAGCCGGGGGGGGAGCGGGGGGATCTACAATGAGCAGTTCTTC.

This chain links TRBV6-1 with TRBJ2-2; TRBD1 matches 8 bases. The CDR3 consists of 14 residues. From germline, CDR1 is MNHNS and CDR2 SASEGT. The junction had 4 bases not matched to a gene; V was cut back by 6 bases and J by 4 bases. CDR3: CASRGQAFTGELFF. The CDR3 DNA reads TGTGCCAGCAGGGGACAGGCGTTCACCGGGGAGCTGTTTTTT.

The chain joins TRBV6-6 to TRBJ2-1; 10 nucleotides match TRBD2. This CDR3 spans 15 amino acids. The V and J ends lost 5 bases and 4 bases, in that order; junction bases with no gene match: 5. Germline CDR1 and CDR2: MNHNY and SVGAGI (reference sequence). Written as DNA, the CDR3 is TGTGCCAGCAGTCCTCCGGGACTAGCGTACAATGAGCAGTTCTTC. Residues: CASSPPGLAYNEQFF.

J is TRBJ2-1 and V is TRBV5-1, with TRBD1 identical over 8 bases. Germline values: CDR1 SGHRS, CDR2 YFSETQ. This CDR3 spans 16 amino acids. J was trimmed by 4 bases and V by 4 bases; bases with no gene match: 10. The CDR3 DNA reads as TGCGCCAGCAGCCCTGACGACAGGGGCCGGTACAATGAGCAGTTCTTC. It codes for CASSPDDRGRYNEQFF.

The genes are TRBV5-6 and TRBJ2-1, with D perhaps TRBD2 (6 bases). This CDR3 region has 15 residues. Germline assignment: CDR1 SGHDT and CDR2 YYEEEE. V was pared by 5 bases and J by 1 base, with 13 bases between. The CDR3 DNA reads as TGTGCCAGCAGAACTACCGGAGGGTCCTACAATGAGCAGTTCTTC. As protein: CASRTTGGSYNEQFF.

The chain couples TRBV6-1 to TRBJ1-1; D is ambiguous. CDR3 length equals 15 residues. The V end was cut by 7 bases, the J end by 5 bases, with 20 bases between. CDR1 is MNHNS, CDR2 SASEGT, per germline. The CDR3: CASTLAGALGTEAFF. The CDR3 bases are TGTGCCAGCACCCTAGCGGGCGCCCTAGGGACTGAAGCTTTCTTT.

This chain links TRBV4-1 with TRBJ1-1; no definite D call. Deletions cut 4 bases from V and 1 base from J, with 13 bases between. From germline, CDR1 is MGHRA and CDR2 YSYEKL. This CDR3 has 15 amino acids. The CDR3 coding sequence is TGCGCCAGCAGCCCGCAAGTCCGGGAGAACACTGAAGCTTTCTTT. Its translation is CASSPQVRENTEAFF.

The J gene is TRBJ2-1, the V gene TRBV6-5, with 9 bases matching TRBD1. J gave up 4 bases and V 6 bases, and 7 bases lay outside the gene matches. The CDR3 has 15 residues. Germline V gene data show CDR1 as MNHEY and CDR2 as SVGAGI. This chain's CDR3 is CASSPTGGQYNEQFF. The CDR3 nucleotides read TGTGCCAGCAGCCCTACAGGGGGCCAATACAATGAGCAGTTCTTC.

This clone was counted between two and nine times. The V call is TRBV19, the J call TRBJ2-3, with TRBD2 identical over 10 bases. Looked up from germline, CDR1 is LNHDA and CDR2 is SQIVND (reference sequence). The CDR3 has 15 residues. J lost 2 bases, V lost 6 bases, and 5 bases had no gene match. The CDR3 bases are TGTGCCAGTAGGCAGCGGGGGGGAGACACAGATACGCAGTATTTT. Its protein is CASRQRGGDTDTQYF.

V and J are TRBV5-8 and TRBJ1-1; perhaps TRBD1 as D (6 bases). Germline lookup yields CDR1 SGHTS and CDR2 YDEGEE. V lost 4 bases and J lost 5, with 15 bases in between. The CDR3 spans 14 residues. Written as DNA, the CDR3 is TGTGCCAGCAGCACCAGGGGAGAGGGGACTGAAGCTTTCTTT. Its protein is CASSTRGEGTEAFF.

Comment on this clone: A junction boundary mismatches the germline segment, possibly from a read error. The V gene is TRBV19, the J gene TRBJ2-4, with 9 bases identical to TRBD1. CDR3 length equals 14 residues. The germline CDR1 and CDR2 sequences are LNHDA and SQIVND (reference sequence). The DNA for the CDR3 is TGTGCCGGTAGTCCGACAGGGGGGAGAAACATTCAGTACTTC. It specifies CAGSPTGGRNIQYF.

The chain joins TRBV25-1 to TRBJ2-1; 9 bases align to TRBD1. CDR3 length: 14 residues. Unmatched junction bases numbered 6, after V lost 5 bases and J lost 7 bases. Per germline, CDR1 MGHDK and CDR2 SYGVNS. The CDR3 here is CASSFRDRANEQFF. As DNA, the CDR3 is TGTGCCAGCAGTTTCCGGGACAGGGCAAATGAGCAGTTCTTC.

The rearrangement uses TRBV7-6 and TRBJ2-7; TRBD2 matches 7 bases. Germline V gives CDR1 SGHVS, CDR2 FNYEAQ. The J segment lost 6 bases and the V segment lost 1 base, leaving 12 bases of the junction unmatched. There are 16 residues in the CDR3. CDR3 loop: CASSLGEGGSLVEQYF. The CDR3, as DNA: TGTGCCAGCAGCTTAGGAGAGGGAGGGTCGTTGGTCGAGCAGTACTTC.

This clone was seen only a few times. The CDR3 loop is CASSLTTGSNQPQHF. CDR3 sequence (DNA): TGCGCCAGCAGCTTGACGACAGGAAGCAATCAGCCCCAGCATTTT. The V gene is TRBV5-1, the J gene TRBJ1-5, with a tentative D call TRBD1 (6 bases). This CDR3 has 15 amino acids. The germline V and J ends were trimmed by 1 base and 1 base, with 9 bases remaining between them. Germline assignment: CDR1 SGHRS and CDR2 YFSETQ. The variable domain in full, completed from reference TRBV5-1 and TRBJ1-5, reads KAGVTQTPRYLIKTRGQQVTLSCSPISGHRSVSWYQQTPGQGLQFLFEYFSETQRNKGNFPGRFSGRQFSNSRSEMNVSTLELGDSALYLCASSLTTGSNQPQHFGDGTRLSIL.

This clone was detected only once. The J gene is TRBJ2-3, the V gene TRBV5-1; 7 bases map to TRBD1. The V segment lost 6 bases and the J segment 1 base; nucleotides outside the gene matches: 5. The germline CDR1 and CDR2 sequences are SGHRS and YFSETQ. The CDR3 is 14 residues long. CDR3 residues: CASTPGQRTDTQYF. Written as DNA, the CDR3 is TGCGCCAGCACTCCGGGACAGCGCACAGATACGCAGTATTTT.

This chain connects TRBV7-6 to TRBJ2-7; 9 nucleotides align to TRBD2. With V trimmed by 5 bases and J by 3 bases, 5 bases remained unmatched. Germline loops: CDR1 SGHVS, CDR2 FNYEAQ. The CDR3 has 14 residues. For the CDR3, the DNA is TGTGCCAGCAGCATGGGACTAGCTAGCTACGAGCAGTACTTC. Protein sequence: CASSMGLASYEQYF.

The V and J genes are TRBV7-3 and TRBJ1-2, with 7 bases aligning to TRBD1. This CDR3 comprises 11 residues. J gave up 7 bases and V 4 bases, and 0 bases lay outside the gene matches. In germline, CDR1 is SGHTA, CDR2 FQGTGA. The CDR3 protein is CASSSGGGYTF. In DNA form, the CDR3 reads TGTGCCAGCAGCTCAGGGGGTGGCTACACCTTC.

V gene TRBV25-1 combines with J gene TRBJ1-1; 8 bases are shared with TRBD1. The CDR3 contains 15 residues. V lost 4 bases, J lost 6 bases, and 10 bases stayed unmatched. Germline V gives CDR1 MGHDK, CDR2 SYGVNS. The DNA for the CDR3 is TGTGCCAGCAGTGGAATGGACAGGGAGGGATCTGAAGCTTTCTTT. Protein: CASSGMDREGSEAFF.

This clone appeared a single time. V and J are TRBV9 and TRBJ2-3; 9 bases fit TRBD2. The CDR3 has 13 amino acids. J gave up 9 bases and V 1 base, and 3 bases lay outside the gene matches. Germline V gives CDR1 SGDLS, CDR2 YYNGEE. The CDR3 DNA is TGTGCCAGCAGCGTAAGGGCGGGGGGGACGCAGTATTTT. Translated: CASSVRAGGTQYF.

This chain uses TRBV27 with TRBJ2-1, with TRBD2 identical over 10 bases. J gave up 8 bases and V 0 bases, and 4 bases lay outside the gene matches. The CDR3 sequence is 15 residues long. Germline CDR1 and CDR2: MNHEY and SMNVEV (reference sequence). The CDR3 is CASSLSSGRQYEQFF. The CDR3, as DNA: TGTGCCAGCAGTTTATCTAGCGGGAGGCAGTATGAGCAGTTCTTC.

The chain couples TRBV5-4 to TRBJ1-3; 9 bases map to TRBD1. The CDR3 spans 15 residues. Germline V gives CDR1 SGHNT, CDR2 YYREEE (reference sequence). The J segment lost 8 bases and the V segment lost 3 bases, leaving 9 bases of the junction unmatched. The CDR3 region has the DNA TGTGCCAGCAGCTCGCCGGGACAGGGTGGGCACACCATATATTTT. The encoded protein is CASSSPGQGGHTIYF.

The J gene is TRBJ1-2, the V gene TRBV29-1; D gene unclear. The CDR3 is made up of 11 amino acids. In germline, CDR1 is SQVTM, CDR2 ANQGSEA. V lost 6 bases and J lost 8, with 13 bases in between. The CDR3 protein is CSVGDLWGYTF. The CDR3 bases are TGCAGCGTGGGCGACCTATGGGGCTACACCTTC. Looking up the rest from reference TRBV29-1 and TRBJ1-2 gives the full variable domain: SAVISQKPSRDICQRGTSLTIQCQVDSQVTMMFWYRQQPGQSLTLIATANQGSEATYESGFVIDKFPISRPNLTFSTLTVSNMSPEDSSIYLCSVGDLWGYTFGSGTRLTVV.

The V and J genes are TRBV7-3 and TRBJ2-7, with 7 positions matching TRBD1. The CDR3 extends over 11 amino acids. V lost 4 bases to trimming and J lost 6 bases; unmatched junction nucleotides: 0. The V gene's germline CDR1 is SGHTA and CDR2 FQGTGA. The CDR3 DNA reads TGTGCCAGCAGCTCAGGGGGCGAGCAGTACTTC. Residues: CASSSGGEQYF.

Notes on this clone: Its ends do not fully match the called genes, so a read error is possible. The V and J genes are TRBV7-9 and TRBJ1-4; 8 bases are a match to TRBD1. The CDR3 is 16 residues long. Germline V lookup: CDR1 SEHNR, CDR2 FQNEAQ (reference sequence). The CDR3 sequence: CSSNFLAGDRNEKLFF. CDR3 sequence (DNA): TGTTCCAGCAACTTTCTAGCGGGGGACAGGAATGAAAAACTGTTTTTT.

This clone was seen a handful of times. The chain has TRBV5-5 and TRBJ2-7; 9 bases fit TRBD1. Per the germline V gene, CDR1 is SGHKS and CDR2 is YYEKEE (reference sequence). The V gene end was trimmed by 1 base and the J gene end by 2 bases; junction bases not matched to a gene: 4. The CDR3 runs to 15 residues. CDR3 bases: TGTGCCAGCAGCTTGCTCGGGACAGGGACCTACGAGCAGTACTTC. As protein: CASSLLGTGTYEQYF.

The chain uses TRBV6-8 and TRBJ1-5; 7 nucleotides line up with TRBD1. Germline CDR1 is MNHGY and CDR2 is SAAAGT. The CDR3 has 14 amino acids. With 2 bases clipped from V and 6 bases from J, the junction kept 4 bases outside the gene matches. The CDR3 is CASSYRGRPQPQHF. In DNA, the CDR3 is TGTGCCAGCAGTTACAGGGGGCGCCCTCAGCCCCAGCATTTT.

This clone appeared a few times. This chain connects TRBV9 to TRBJ2-1; the D gene is possibly TRBD1 (6 bases). This CDR3 has 14 amino acids. Germline V gene sequence: CDR1 SGDLS, CDR2 YYNGEE. Trimming pared 3 bases from V and 3 bases from J, leaving 10 bases between. The CDR3 DNA is TGTGCCAGCAGCGCCGGGACATACTACAATGAGCAGTTCTTC. It is translated as CASSAGTYYNEQFF.

This clone was observed a few times. The chain links TRBV27 to TRBJ2-7; a weak D match, TRBD2 (6 bases). Germline values: CDR1 MNHEY, CDR2 SMNVEV (reference sequence). The length of the CDR3 is 15 residues. Trimming cost V 2 bases and J 0 bases, with 11 bases left between them. In DNA, the CDR3 is TGTGCCAGCAGTTTACGACTAGAGAGCTCCTACGAGCAGTACTTC. This codes for CASSLRLESSYEQYF.

V and J are TRBV7-8 and TRBJ2-5; TRBD2 might be the D (6 bases). Germline CDR1 reads SGHVS; CDR2 reads FQNEAQ. The CDR3 consists of 14 residues. Trimming left V 1 base short and J 5 bases short, with 11 bases between. CDR3 in DNA: TGTGCCAGCAGCTTAGGCCGGGGGACGGAGACCCAGTACTTC. Its protein is CASSLGRGTETQYF.